The T cell receptor beta chain described here comes from a study of blood T cells in healthy people across ages. Notes on the study in general: Unsorted PBMC input precluded a conclusive naive versus antigen-experienced comparison.

In its sample, this clonotype was seen many times. The antigen is unknown. The V end was cut by 6 bases, the J end by 0 bases, with 5 bases between. The CDR3 is 11 amino acids. CDR1 is SQVTM, CDR2 ANQGSEA, per germline. Using a J-beta primer mix together with a sample-barcoded 5' primer, a second PCR was run for about 6 to 11 cycles. One entry per CDR3 protein, called by TCRdb with MiXCR from the 5' RACE reads. The sample has about 540,000 distinct CDR3 sequences; less than 25% are singletons. These data were also filed under a second study, of T cells of mothers and their children. From that study: Each donor was one of three healthy Caucasian mothers or one of their six children. Not a single persistent microchimeric T cell clone was detected.

The TCR comes from a boy aged 10-17 years in good health. The chain is built from TRBV29-1 and TRBJ1-1; D remains unclear. Sequencing input: blood. CDR3 in amino acids: CSVRVNTEAFF. CDR3 in DNA: TGCAGCGTGCGGGTGAACACTGAAGCTTTCTTT. The full variable domain, its missing parts supplied by reference TRBV29-1 and TRBJ1-1, is SAVISQKPSRDICQRGTSLTIQCQVDSQVTMMFWYRQQPGQSLTLIATANQGSEATYESGFVIDKFPISRPNLTFSTLTVSNMSPEDSSIYLCSVRVNTEAFFGQGTRLTVV.